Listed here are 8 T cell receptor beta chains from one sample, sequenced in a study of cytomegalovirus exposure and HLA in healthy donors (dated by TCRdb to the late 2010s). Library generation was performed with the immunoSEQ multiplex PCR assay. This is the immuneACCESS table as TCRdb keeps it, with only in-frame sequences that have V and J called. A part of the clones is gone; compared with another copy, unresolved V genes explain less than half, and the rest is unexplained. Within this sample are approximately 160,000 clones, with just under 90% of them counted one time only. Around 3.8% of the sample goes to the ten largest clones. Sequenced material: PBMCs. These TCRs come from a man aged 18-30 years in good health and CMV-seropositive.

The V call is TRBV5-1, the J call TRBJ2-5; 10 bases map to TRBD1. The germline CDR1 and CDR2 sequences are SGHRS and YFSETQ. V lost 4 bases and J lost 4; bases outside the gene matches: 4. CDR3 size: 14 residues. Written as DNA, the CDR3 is TGCGCCAGCAGCCCAAGACAGGGGGCAGAGACCCAGTACTTC. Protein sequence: CASSPRQGAETQYF.

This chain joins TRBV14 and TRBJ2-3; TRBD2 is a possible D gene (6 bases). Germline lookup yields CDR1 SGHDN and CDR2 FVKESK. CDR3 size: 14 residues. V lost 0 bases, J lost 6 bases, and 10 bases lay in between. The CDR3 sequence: CASSQDRREDTQYF. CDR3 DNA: TGTGCCAGCAGCCAAGATCGACGGGAGGATACGCAGTATTTT.

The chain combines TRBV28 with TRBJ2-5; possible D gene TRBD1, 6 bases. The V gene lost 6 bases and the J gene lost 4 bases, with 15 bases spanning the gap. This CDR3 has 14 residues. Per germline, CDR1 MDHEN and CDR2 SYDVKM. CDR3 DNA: TGTGCCAGCAGATTCCGACAGGCATTAGAGACCCAGTACTTC. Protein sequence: CASRFRQALETQYF.

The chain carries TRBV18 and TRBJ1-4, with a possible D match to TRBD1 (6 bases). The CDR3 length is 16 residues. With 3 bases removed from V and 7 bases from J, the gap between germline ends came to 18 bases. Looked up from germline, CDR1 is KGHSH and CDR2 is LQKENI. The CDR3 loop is CASSPQYRQEPEKLFF. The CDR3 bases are TGTGCCAGCTCACCTCAATACAGACAGGAACCTGAAAAACTGTTTTTT.

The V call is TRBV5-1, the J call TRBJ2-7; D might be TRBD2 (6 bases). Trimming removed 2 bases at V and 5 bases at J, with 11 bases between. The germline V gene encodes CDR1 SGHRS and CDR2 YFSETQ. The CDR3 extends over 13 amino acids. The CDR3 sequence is CASSFGGANEQYF. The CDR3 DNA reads TGCGCCAGCAGCTTCGGGGGAGCGAACGAGCAGTACTTC.

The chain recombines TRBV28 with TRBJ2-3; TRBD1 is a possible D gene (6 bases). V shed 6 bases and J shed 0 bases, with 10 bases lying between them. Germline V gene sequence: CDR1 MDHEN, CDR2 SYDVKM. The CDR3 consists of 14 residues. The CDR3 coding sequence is TGTGCCAGCAGAAGTACAGGGAGCACAGATACGCAGTATTTT. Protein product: CASRSTGSTDTQYF. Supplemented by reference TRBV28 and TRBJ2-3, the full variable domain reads DVKVTQSSRYLVKRTGEKVFLECVQDMDHENMFWYRQDPGLGLRLIYFSYDVKMKEKGDIPEGYSVSREKKERFSLILESASTNQTSMYLCASRSTGSTDTQYFGPGTRLTVL.

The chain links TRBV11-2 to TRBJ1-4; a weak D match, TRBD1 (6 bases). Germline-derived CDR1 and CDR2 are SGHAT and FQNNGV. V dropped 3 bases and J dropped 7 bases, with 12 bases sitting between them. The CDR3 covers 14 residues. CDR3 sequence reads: CASSFGQNGEKLFF. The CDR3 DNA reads TGTGCCAGCAGCTTCGGACAGAATGGTGAAAAACTGTTTTTT.

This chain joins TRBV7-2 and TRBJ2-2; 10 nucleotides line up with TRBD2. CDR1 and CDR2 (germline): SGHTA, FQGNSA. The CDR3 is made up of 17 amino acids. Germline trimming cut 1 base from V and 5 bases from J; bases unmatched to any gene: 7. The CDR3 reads CASSLVASGSFTGELFF. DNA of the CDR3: TGTGCCAGCAGCTTAGTGGCTAGCGGGAGTTTTACCGGGGAGCTGTTTTTT.